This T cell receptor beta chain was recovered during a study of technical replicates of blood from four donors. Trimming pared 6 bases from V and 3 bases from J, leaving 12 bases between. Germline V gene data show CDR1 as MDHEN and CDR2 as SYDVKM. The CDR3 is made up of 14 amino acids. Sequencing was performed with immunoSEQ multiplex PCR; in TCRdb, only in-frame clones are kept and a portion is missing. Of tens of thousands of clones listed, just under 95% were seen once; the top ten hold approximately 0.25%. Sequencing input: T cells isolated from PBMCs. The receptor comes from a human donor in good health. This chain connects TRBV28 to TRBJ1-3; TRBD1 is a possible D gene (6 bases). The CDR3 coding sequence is TGTGCCAGCAGCCGAGGGGGTGATGGAAACACCATATATTTT. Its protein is CASSRGGDGNTIYF.